This T cell receptor (beta chain) was identified during a study of brain T cells in children with intractable seizures (dated by TCRdb to 2020 to 2023). Regarding the complete study: Resected brain tissue from some 49 pediatric epilepsy surgery cases was initially screened for immune gene transcripts with a NanoString immunology panel. About 70% of the 12 selected surgery cases also had pre-surgery blood sequenced, which left four cases with brain tissue only. The study at large found these results: Sequencing depth differed between pre- and post-surgery blood, so clones missing from the pre-surgery sample may reflect undersampling. The patients' HCMV serostatus was not known, and viral specificity was inferred solely from CDR3 sequence similarity.

The sample's time point, from its label and the paper: blood from clinic visit 5 months post-surgery; TSC patient then seizure free. The surgery cases with the highest brain T cell transcript signatures were chosen for TCR beta chain sequencing of brain tissue, and also of blood when blood was available. Before surgery, the patients had been given at least one anti-epileptic drug. TCR-sequenced patients were children with drug-resistant epilepsy due to tuberous sclerosis complex, focal cortical dysplasia, Rasmussen encephalitis or hemimegalencephaly. Bulk genomic DNA was isolated from unsorted brain tissue and whole blood using the Monarch genomic DNA purification kit. Deletion took 6 bases off V and 5 bases off J, with a span of 13 bases between the germline ends. Reading the germline V gene gives CDR1 MNHEY and CDR2 SVGAGI. From the cysteine up to the phenylalanine, the CDR3 has a length of 13 residues. Only the CDR3 DNA is retained, 39 bases long and in frame from the first base.

TCR beta chain sequences were generated from genomic DNA using the immunoSEQ assay. Per the source publication's procedure: Any CDR3 sequence that did not begin with the conserved framework cysteine at position 104 was removed by hand. To get clonality, the normalized Shannon's Diversity Index was subtracted from one, giving values from 0 (maximal diversity) to 1 (oligoclonal). Chi-squared comparison-of-proportions tests assessed whether the same CDR3 differed in frequency between samples, such as brain versus blood. Public clonotypes were identified by searching immuneACCESS, and similarity to known antiviral clonotypes was assessed with the VDJdb browser. TCRdb holds this immuneACCESS table with in-frame rearrangements only. Some clones are missing; in checked studies, unresolved V genes explain under half, and the rest has no known cause. V and J calls and clone size are those listed in that table; D and trimming were worked out from the DNA. This sample is represented by around 340,000 clones; about 93% of them were singletons. The ten largest account for roughly 6% of the sample.

Comments on this clone: The antigen it recognizes is unknown. Base qualities are not provided; no much larger clone lies one nucleotide away.

The specimen was peripheral blood, collected 4 to 5 months after surgery. The origin of this receptor is a boy less than two years old with tuberous sclerosis and intractable seizures. The receptor chain draws on TRBV6-5 and TRBJ1-1, with no reliable assignment of the D segment. Here the CDR3 is given as CASSNQRRTEAFF. The nucleotide sequence is given as TGTGCCAGCAGCAACCAACGGCGTACTGAAGCTTTCTTT.